This T cell receptor (beta chain) was identified in a study of tumor and adjacent non-tumor tissue in lung cancer. For this clonotype: Its specificity is not known. Here the CDR3 omits its conserved ending phenylalanine or tryptophan, so a read error is the likely source.

A modified ARM-PCR protocol with three rounds of nested PCR amplified TCRbeta. A single record per CDR3 protein comes from TCRdb applying MiXCR to the multiplex PCR reads. The table has around 74,000 distinct CDR3 sequences, about two thirds seen once; the top ten hold 10% to 15%. The study's findings and limits: Top 100 clones took a larger repertoire share in normal lung. TCR diversity was significantly greater in tumor than normal lung tissue.

No cell sorting was done before RNA was extracted from the tissue. Donors were chemotherapy-naive, newly diagnosed lung cancer surgical patients in China, August–late 2014. Germline trimming cut 5 bases from V and 3 bases from J; bases unmatched to any gene: 8. Germline assignment: CDR1 MNHEY and CDR2 SVGAGI. CDR3 length equals 16 residues. The sample consisted of lung tumor tissue. The TCR sequence derives from a woman in her seventies with non-small cell lung cancer. The V call is TRBV6-5, the J call TRBJ2-7, with 12 bases fitting TRBD1. The CDR3 here is CASSIGTGGGNYEQYL. CDR3 coding DNA: TGTGCCAGCAGTATAGGGACAGGGGGCGGCAACTACGAGCAGTACCTC.